The rows below give T cell receptor beta chains drawn from one sample of a study of cytomegalovirus exposure and HLA in healthy donors. Here immunoSEQ multiplex PCR was the method, and the copy in TCRdb shows in-frame clones only, minus some. The repertoire holds fewer than 100,000 clones, with around 80% as singletons. Sequenced material: PBMCs. The origin of the receptors is a male donor in good health and CMV-seronegative. CDR3s include the opening cysteine and the closing phenylalanine or tryptophan. The D gene is left open where the match is weak. Some rows mark clone size as missing; the rest say once, few, many or name a class of expanded clone.

clone_size,j_call,v_call,d_call,cdr3_nt,cdr3_aa
once,TRBJ2-5,TRBV29-1,NA,TGCAGCGTGCGACAGGGAGGAACGGAGACCCAGTACTTC,CSVRQGGTETQYF
NA,TRBJ2-7,TRBV4-2,TRBD2,TGTGCCAGCAGCCAATCGACGAGCGGGGGGCGTTACGAGCAGTACTTC,CASSQSTSGGRYEQYF
NA,TRBJ2-7,TRBV19,TRBD2,TGTGCCAGTAGTAGGTCTAGCGGGGATTCGTACGAGCAGTACTTC,CASSRSSGDSYEQYF
NA,TRBJ2-1,TRBV9,TRBD2,TGTGCCAGCAGCGTTCTAGCGGGGGGGAACAATGAGCAGTTCTTC,CASSVLAGGNNEQFF
few,TRBJ2-7,TRBV11-2,TRBD2,TGTGCCAGCAGCTTTTGGCGGGGGGAGGACGAGCAGTACTTC,CASSFWRGEDEQYF
NA,TRBJ1-1,TRBV14,NA,TGTGCCAGCAGCCAAGATCCGGGGTACACTGAAGCTTTCTTT,CASSQDPGYTEAFF
NA,TRBJ1-2,TRBV29-1,TRBD1,TGCAGCGTTTTTTGGGGACAGGGTGGTGGCTACACCTTC,CSVFWGQGGGYTF
NA,TRBJ1-2,TRBV5-4,NA,TGTGCCAGCAGCTCGATCGAGGGCTACACCTTC,CASSSIEGYTF
once,TRBJ1-1,TRBV2,NA,TGTGCCAGCATCTACACAGCCTCTGAAGCTTTCTTT,CASIYTASEAFF
NA,TRBJ2-1,TRBV19,TRBD1,TGTGCCAGTAGTGGACAGGGTCTGGTGTCTCAAAATGAGCAGTTCTTC,CASSGQGLVSQNEQFF
NA,TRBJ1-4,TRBV2,NA,TGTGCCAGCAGTGAGACATGGGCCTTCGAAAAACTGTTTTTT,CASSETWAFEKLFF
NA,TRBJ2-1,TRBV20-1,NA,TGCAGTGCTAGAGTACTTAATGAGCAGTTCTTC,CSARVLNEQFF
NA,TRBJ1-5,TRBV5-8,NA,TGTGCCAGCAGCTTAGCGTTTGTTCAGCCCCAGAATTTT,CASSLAFVQPQNF
NA,TRBJ2-3,TRBV5-1,TRBD2,TGCGCCAGCAGCTTGGGACTAGCGGGTTTCTCTAGCACAGATACGCAGTATTTT,CASSLGLAGFSSTDTQYF
NA,TRBJ2-1,TRBV2,TRBD2,TGTGCCAGCAGTGATTATCCCGGACTAGCGAATAAGCAGTTCTTC,CASSDYPGLANKQFF
NA,TRBJ1-2,TRBV6-1,NA,TGTGCCAGCAGTGAACGTCAGGGTAACTATGGCTACCCCTTC,CASSERQGNYGYPF
NA,TRBJ1-5,TRBV5-1,TRBD1,TGCGCCAGCAGCTTGGTTCCGACAGGGAATCAGCCCCAGCATTTT,CASSLVPTGNQPQHF
once,TRBJ2-2,TRBV6-6,TRBD1,TGTGCCATCCGAATGGCATGGGACAGGAACACCGGGGAGCTGTTTTTT,CAIRMAWDRNTGELFF
NA,TRBJ2-3,TRBV7-9,TRBD1,TGTGCCAGCAGCCCGGGACAGGCGATGACAGATACGCAGTATTTT,CASSPGQAMTDTQYF
NA,TRBJ2-7,TRBV5-1,NA,TGCGCCAGCAGCTGGGACTCTACCTACGAGCAGTACTTC,CASSWDSTYEQYF
NA,TRBJ2-7,TRBV2,TRBD1,TGTGCCAGCAGTGGCCGGGACAGGGACTCCTACGAGCAGTACTTC,CASSGRDRDSYEQYF
NA,TRBJ2-7,TRBV5-6,NA,TGTGCCAGCAGCTTGTATGGGCAGTCCTACGAGCAGTACTTC,CASSLYGQSYEQYF
NA,TRBJ2-2,TRBV19,NA,TGTGCCAGTAGAAAACCGGACTTAAACACCGGGGAGCTGTTTTTT,CASRKPDLNTGELFF
NA,TRBJ2-1,TRBV29-1,TRBD1,TGCAGCGTTGAGAGTATGGGACAGGGGAATGAGCAGTTCTTC,CSVESMGQGNEQFF
once,TRBJ1-6,TRBV2,TRBD1,TGTGCCAGCAGTCTCGACAGGGATAATTCACCCCTCCACTTT,CASSLDRDNSPLHF
NA,TRBJ1-3,TRBV12-2,NA,TGTGCAAGTCGCCCTGGGGGCAGGTCACACGGAAACACCATATATTTT,CASRPGGRSHGNTIYF
NA,TRBJ2-2,TRBV2,TRBD2,TGTGCCAGCAGTGAATTGGGACTAGCGCTGTCCGGGGAGCTGTTTTTT,CASSELGLALSGELFF
once,TRBJ2-3,TRBV25-1,NA,TGTGCCAGCAGTGATCTAGATACGCAGTATTTT,CASSDLDTQYF
once,TRBJ1-4,TRBV18,NA,TGTGCCAGCTCACCACAGTCCGCATCAGGGGAAAAACTGTTTTTT,CASSPQSASGEKLFF
NA,TRBJ2-2,TRBV19,NA,TGTGCCAGTAGTATAGATCATCAGGGTGGGCGCACCGGGGAGCTGTTTTTT,CASSIDHQGGRTGELFF
NA,TRBJ2-3,TRBV18,NA,TGTGCCAGCTCACCACTTTTGGAGCACGAAGATACGCAGTATTTT,CASSPLLEHEDTQYF
NA,TRBJ2-5,TRBV19,NA,TGTGCCAGCCGGGAGCGGACTGGGAAGACCCAGTACTTC,CASRERTGKTQYF
NA,TRBJ1-5,TRBV6-1,TRBD1,TGTGCCAGCAGTGCCTGGGGGACAGGGGGCCTAAGCAATCAGCCCCAGCATTTT,CASSAWGTGGLSNQPQHF
NA,TRBJ2-7,TRBV2,TRBD1,TGTGCCAGCAGTGATTTCGGGACAGGTCTCTACGAGCAGTACTTC,CASSDFGTGLYEQYF
NA,TRBJ2-3,TRBV9,TRBD2,TGTGCCAGCAGCGTAGAGGGGTGGGTCGGGGGGGCAGGTACGCAGTATTTT,CASSVEGWVGGAGTQYF
NA,TRBJ1-1,TRBV11-2,NA,TGTGCCAGCAGCCTTACGCGCGGGATGAACACTGAAGCTTTCTTT,CASSLTRGMNTEAFF
once,TRBJ1-2,TRBV6-5,NA,TGTGCCAGCAGCCCGGGACAATATGGCTACACCTTC,CASSPGQYGYTF
NA,TRBJ2-1,TRBV13,NA,TGTGCCAGCAGCGACCTAGGCAATGAGCAGTTCTTC,CASSDLGNEQFF
NA,TRBJ2-5,TRBV5-1,TRBD1,TGCGCCAGCAGCCTTCTAGGACAGGGACGAGAGACCCAGTACTTC,CASSLLGQGRETQYF
NA,TRBJ1-1,TRBV6-5,NA,TGTGCCAGCAGTTACTCAGGGGTTATGAACACTGAAGCTTTCTTT,CASSYSGVMNTEAFF
NA,TRBJ1-1,TRBV15,NA,TGTGCCACCAGCAGAGTCGAAGAAAAGTGCGGGGCTTTCTTT,CATSRVEEKCGAFF
once,TRBJ2-1,TRBV6-5,TRBD1,TGTGCCAGCCGGGACAGGGTCCTTTACAATGAGCAGTTCTTC,CASRDRVLYNEQFF
NA,TRBJ2-7,TRBV28,TRBD1,TGTGCCAGCAGTAGCGGACAGGTTGCGTCCTACGAGCAGTACTTC,CASSSGQVASYEQYF
few,TRBJ1-1,TRBV29-1,NA,TGCAGCTCGGGGAAACAGGGTCGGACTGAAGCTTTCTTT,CSSGKQGRTEAFF
NA,TRBJ2-7,TRBV5-1,NA,TGCGCCAGCAGCTTGAGTCCTACCGGGACAGAGCAGTACTTC,CASSLSPTGTEQYF
NA,TRBJ1-2,TRBV18,NA,TGTGCCAGCTCACGTCAACAGGACACCGGGCATGGCTACACCTTC,CASSRQQDTGHGYTF
NA,TRBJ2-1,TRBV15,TRBD2,TGTGCCACCAGCAGAGAACTAGCGGCAAACAATGAGCAGTTCTTC,CATSRELAANNEQFF
NA,TRBJ2-7,TRBV13,TRBD1,TGTGCCAGCACTCAGACCCGGGACAGGGATACCTACGAGCAGTACTTC,CASTQTRDRDTYEQYF
NA,TRBJ2-1,TRBV10-3,TRBD2,TGTGCCATCAGTGAGTCGGGGGCGGGAGGGGGCGATGAGCAGTTCTTC,CAISESGAGGGDEQFF
NA,TRBJ2-2,TRBV5-1,NA,TGCGCCAGCAGCTTCTCGATAACAGGGAACACCGGGGAGCTGTTTTTT,CASSFSITGNTGELFF
NA,TRBJ1-1,TRBV5-1,NA,TGCGCCAGCAGCCCACGGGGGAACACTGAAGCTTTCTTT,CASSPRGNTEAFF
few,TRBJ2-3,TRBV7-9,NA,TGTTCCAGCAGCTCGTTGGAACGCGGGATGTCAGATACGCAGTATTTT,CSSSSLERGMSDTQYF
NA,TRBJ2-1,TRBV5-1,NA,TGCGCCAGCAGCCCGGCGGATCGTGAGCAGTTCTTC,CASSPADREQFF
NA,TRBJ2-7,TRBV11-2,NA,TGTGCCAGCAGCTTCCACAGGGACATCTACGAGCAGTACTTC,CASSFHRDIYEQYF